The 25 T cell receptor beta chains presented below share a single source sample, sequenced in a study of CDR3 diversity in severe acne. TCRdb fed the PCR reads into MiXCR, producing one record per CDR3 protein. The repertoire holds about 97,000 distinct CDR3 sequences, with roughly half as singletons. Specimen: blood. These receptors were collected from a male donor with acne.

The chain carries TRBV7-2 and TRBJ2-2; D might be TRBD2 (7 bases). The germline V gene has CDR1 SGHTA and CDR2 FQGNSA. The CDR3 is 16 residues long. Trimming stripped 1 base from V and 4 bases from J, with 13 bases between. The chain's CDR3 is CASSLGAGAGTGELFF. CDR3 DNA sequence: TGTGCCAGCAGCTTAGGTGCGGGGGCCGGCACCGGGGAGCTGTTTTTT.

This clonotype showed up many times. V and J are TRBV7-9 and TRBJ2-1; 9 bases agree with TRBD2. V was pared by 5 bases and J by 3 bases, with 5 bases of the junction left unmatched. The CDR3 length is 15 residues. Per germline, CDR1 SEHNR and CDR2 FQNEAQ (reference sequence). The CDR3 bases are TGTGCCAGCAGCCGTAGCGGGAGCCGCTACAATGAGCAGTTCTTC. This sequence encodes CASSRSGSRYNEQFF.

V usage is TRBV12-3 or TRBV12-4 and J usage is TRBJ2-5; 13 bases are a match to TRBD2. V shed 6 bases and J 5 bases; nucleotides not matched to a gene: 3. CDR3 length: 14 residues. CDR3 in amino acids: CASSGLAGVETQYF. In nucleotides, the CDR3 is TGTGCCAGCAGCGGACTAGCGGGAGTGGAGACCCAGTACTTC.

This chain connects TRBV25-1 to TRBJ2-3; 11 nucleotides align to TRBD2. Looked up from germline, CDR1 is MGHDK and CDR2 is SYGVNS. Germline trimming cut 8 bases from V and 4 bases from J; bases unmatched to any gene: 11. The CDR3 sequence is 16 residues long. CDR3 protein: CASPRPLAGGADTQYF. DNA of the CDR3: TGTGCCAGCCCTCGCCCGCTAGCGGGAGGAGCAGATACGCAGTATTTT.

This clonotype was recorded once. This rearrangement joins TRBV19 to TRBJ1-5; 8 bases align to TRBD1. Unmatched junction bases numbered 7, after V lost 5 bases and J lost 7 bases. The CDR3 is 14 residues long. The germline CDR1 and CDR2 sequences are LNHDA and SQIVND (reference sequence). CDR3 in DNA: TGTGCCAGTAGTCCTCTCAGGGGGCAGCAGCCCCAGCATTTT. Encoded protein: CASSPLRGQQPQHF.

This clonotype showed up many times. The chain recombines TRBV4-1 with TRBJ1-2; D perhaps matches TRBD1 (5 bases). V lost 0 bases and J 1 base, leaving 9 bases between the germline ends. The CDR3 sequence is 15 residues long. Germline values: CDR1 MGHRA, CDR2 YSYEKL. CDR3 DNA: TGCGCCAGCAGCCAAGAAGGGGACCTTAACTATGGCTACACCTTC. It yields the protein CASSQEGDLNYGYTF.

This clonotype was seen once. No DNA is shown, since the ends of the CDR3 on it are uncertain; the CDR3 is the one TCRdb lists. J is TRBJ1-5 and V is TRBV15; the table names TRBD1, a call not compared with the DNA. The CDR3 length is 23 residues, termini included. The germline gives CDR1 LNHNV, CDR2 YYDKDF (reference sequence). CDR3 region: CATESGGASYEQYFGPGEGPQHF.

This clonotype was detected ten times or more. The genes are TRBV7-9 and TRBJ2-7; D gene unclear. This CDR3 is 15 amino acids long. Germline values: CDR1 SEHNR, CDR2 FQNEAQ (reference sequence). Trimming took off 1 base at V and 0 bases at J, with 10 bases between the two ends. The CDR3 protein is CASSLVGASSYEQYF. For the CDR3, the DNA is TGTGCCAGCAGCTTAGTGGGTGCCAGCTCCTACGAGCAGTACTTC.

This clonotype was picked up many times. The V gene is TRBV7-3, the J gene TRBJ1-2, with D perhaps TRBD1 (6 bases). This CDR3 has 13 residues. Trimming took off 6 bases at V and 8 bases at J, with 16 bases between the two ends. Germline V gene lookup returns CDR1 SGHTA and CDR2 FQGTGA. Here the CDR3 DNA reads TGTGCCAGCAGGTTCCCCGGGGGCCACGGCTACACCTTC. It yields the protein CASRFPGGHGYTF. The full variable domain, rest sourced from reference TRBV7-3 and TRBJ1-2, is GAGVSQTPSNKVTEKGKYVELRCDPISGHTALYWYRQSLGQGPEFLIYFQGTGAADDSGLPNDRFFAVRPEGSVSTLKIQRTERGDSAVYLCASRFPGGHGYTFGSGTRLTVV.

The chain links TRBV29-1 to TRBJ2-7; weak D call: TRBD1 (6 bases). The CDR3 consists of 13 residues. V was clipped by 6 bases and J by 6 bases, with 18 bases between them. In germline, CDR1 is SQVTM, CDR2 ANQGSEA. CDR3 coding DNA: TGCAGCGTCGAGGCTACAGGGAAAGGCGAGCAGTACTTC. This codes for CSVEATGKGEQYF.

CDR3 region: CSVGTGGGEAFF. DNA of the CDR3: TGCAGCGTTGGGACAGGGGGAGGTGAAGCTTTCTTT. The rearrangement joins TRBV29-1 to TRBJ1-1; 10 nucleotides line up with TRBD1. From germline, CDR1 is SQVTM and CDR2 ANQGSEA. Trimming removed 4 bases from V and 7 bases from J; junction bases left unmatched: 3. This CDR3 is 12 amino acids long.

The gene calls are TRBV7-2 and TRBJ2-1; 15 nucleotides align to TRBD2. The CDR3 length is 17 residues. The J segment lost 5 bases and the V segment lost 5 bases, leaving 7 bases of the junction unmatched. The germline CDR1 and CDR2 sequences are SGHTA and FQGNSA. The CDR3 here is CASSTGLAGGGNNEQFF. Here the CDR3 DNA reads TGTGCCAGCAGCACGGGACTAGCGGGAGGAGGTAACAATGAGCAGTTCTTC.

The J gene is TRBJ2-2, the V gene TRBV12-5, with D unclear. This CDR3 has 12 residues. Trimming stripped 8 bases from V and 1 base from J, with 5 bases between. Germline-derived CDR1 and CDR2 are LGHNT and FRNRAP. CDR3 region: CASRVNTGELFF. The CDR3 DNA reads TGTGCTAGTCGAGTGAACACCGGGGAGCTGTTTTTT.

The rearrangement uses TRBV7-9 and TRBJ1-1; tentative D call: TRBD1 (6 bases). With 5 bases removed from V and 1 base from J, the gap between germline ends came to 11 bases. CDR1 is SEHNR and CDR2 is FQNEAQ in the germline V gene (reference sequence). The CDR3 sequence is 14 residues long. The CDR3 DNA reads TGTGCCAGCAGCATACACAGGGCGAACACTGAAGCTTTCTTT. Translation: CASSIHRANTEAFF.

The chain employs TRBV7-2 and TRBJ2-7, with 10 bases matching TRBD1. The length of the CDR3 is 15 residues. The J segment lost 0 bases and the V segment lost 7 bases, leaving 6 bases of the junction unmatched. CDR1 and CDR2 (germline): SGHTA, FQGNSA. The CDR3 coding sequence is TGTGCCAGCACCTGGGGGGACAGGGGCTCCTACGAGCAGTACTTC. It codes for CASTWGDRGSYEQYF. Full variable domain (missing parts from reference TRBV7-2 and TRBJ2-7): GAGVSQSPSNKVTEKGKDVELRCDPISGHTALYWYRQSLGQGLEFLIYFQGNSAPDKSGLPSDRFSAERTGGSVSTLTIQRTQQEDSAVYLCASTWGDRGSYEQYFGPGTRLTVT.

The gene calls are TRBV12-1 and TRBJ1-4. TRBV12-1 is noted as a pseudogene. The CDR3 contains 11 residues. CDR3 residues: CASSFDGKLFF. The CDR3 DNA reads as TGTGCCAGCAGCTTCGATGGGAAACTGTTTTTT.

The chain's CDR3 is CASSPRDEQFF. Written as DNA, the CDR3 is TGTGCCAGCTCACCACGGGATGAGCAGTTCTTC. V usage is TRBV18 and J usage is TRBJ2-1; D gene unclear. Per germline, CDR1 KGHSH and CDR2 LQKENI. V was shortened by 1 base and J by 8 bases, with 3 bases between the two germline ends. The CDR3 consists of 11 residues.

The CDR3 DNA follows: TGTGCCAGCAGTGACAGGGGAGGAAGCAATCAGCCCCAGCATTTT. Translation: CASSDRGGSNQPQHF. The chain employs TRBV2 and TRBJ1-5; perhaps TRBD1 as D (6 bases). V lost 3 bases to trimming and J lost 1 base, with 10 bases between them. The CDR3 loop spans 15 amino acids. Germline CDR1 and CDR2: SNHLY and FYNNEI.

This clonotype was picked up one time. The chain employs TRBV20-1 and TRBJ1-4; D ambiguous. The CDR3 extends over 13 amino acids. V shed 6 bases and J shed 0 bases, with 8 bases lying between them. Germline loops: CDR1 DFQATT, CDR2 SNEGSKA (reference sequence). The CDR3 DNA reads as TGCAGTGCCACGACCGCAACTAATGAAAAACTGTTTTTT. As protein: CSATTATNEKLFF.

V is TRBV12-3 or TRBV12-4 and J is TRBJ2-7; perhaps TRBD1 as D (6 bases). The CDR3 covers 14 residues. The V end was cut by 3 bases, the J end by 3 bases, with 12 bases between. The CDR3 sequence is CASSLAAGVYEQYF. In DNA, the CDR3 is TGTGCCAGCAGTTTGGCTGCAGGGGTCTACGAGCAGTACTTC.

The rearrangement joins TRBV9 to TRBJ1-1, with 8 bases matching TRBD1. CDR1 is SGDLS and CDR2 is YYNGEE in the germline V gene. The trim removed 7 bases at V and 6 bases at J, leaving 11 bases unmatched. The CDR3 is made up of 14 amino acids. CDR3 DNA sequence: TGTGCCAGCGGGACGACAGGGGCTAGCGCTGAAGCTTTCTTT. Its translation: CASGTTGASAEAFF.

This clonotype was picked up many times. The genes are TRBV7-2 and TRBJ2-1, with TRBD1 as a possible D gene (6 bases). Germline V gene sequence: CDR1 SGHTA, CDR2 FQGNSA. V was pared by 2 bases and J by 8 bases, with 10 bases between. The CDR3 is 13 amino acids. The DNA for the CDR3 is TGTGCCAGCAGCTTAACAGGGTTCGATGAGCAGTTCTTC. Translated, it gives CASSLTGFDEQFF.

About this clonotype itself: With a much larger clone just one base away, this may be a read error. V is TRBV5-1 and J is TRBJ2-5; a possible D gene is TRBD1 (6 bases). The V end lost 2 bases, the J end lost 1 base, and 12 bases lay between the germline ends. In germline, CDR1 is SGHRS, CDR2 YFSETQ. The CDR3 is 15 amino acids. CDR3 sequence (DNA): TGCGCCAGCAGCTTCCTCGGCAGGGGCCAAGAGACCCAGTACTTC. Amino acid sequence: CASSFLGRGQETQYF.

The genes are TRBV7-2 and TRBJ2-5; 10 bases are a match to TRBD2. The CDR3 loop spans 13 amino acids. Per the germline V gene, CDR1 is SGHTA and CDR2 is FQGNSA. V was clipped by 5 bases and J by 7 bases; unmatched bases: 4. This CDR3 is CASSQQREGTQYF. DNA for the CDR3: TGTGCCAGCAGCCAGCAGCGGGAGGGGACCCAGTACTTC.

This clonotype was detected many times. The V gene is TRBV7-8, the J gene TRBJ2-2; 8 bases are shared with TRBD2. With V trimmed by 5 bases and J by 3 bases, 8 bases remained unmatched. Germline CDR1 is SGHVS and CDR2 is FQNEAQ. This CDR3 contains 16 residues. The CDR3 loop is CASSPPGLVDTGELFF. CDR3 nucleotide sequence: TGTGCCAGCAGCCCCCCGGGACTAGTCGACACCGGGGAGCTGTTTTTT. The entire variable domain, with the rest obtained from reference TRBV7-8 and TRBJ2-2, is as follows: GAGVSQSPRYKVAKRGQDVALRCDPISGHVSLFWYQQALGQGPEFLTYFQNEAQLDKSGLPSDRFFAERPEGSVSTLKIQRTQQEDSAVYLCASSPPGLVDTGELFFGEGSRLTVL.